This TCR beta chain was captured by sequencing in a study of blood T cell repertoires in COVID-19. Study information: Collection of acute and convalescent COVID-19 samples took place in the United States, Italy and Spain. The analysed material was cDNA or gDNA that came from T cells, B-cell-depleted T cells, or PBMCs.

TCRdb's copy holds only in-frame clones and misses some; the assay was immunoSEQ multiplex PCR. The top ten clones hold 13% of a sample with some 200,000 clones, 84% of them seen once. The CDR3 has 14 residues. J lost 2 bases, V lost 7 bases, and 8 bases had no gene match. Germline CDR1 reads MNHEY; CDR2 reads SVGAGI. This TCR derives from a human donor in a cohort sampled during active COVID-19. Sequencing input: peripheral blood. The chain couples TRBV6-5 to TRBJ2-7, with TRBD2 identical over 7 bases. CDR3: CASKATGGTYEQYF. Here the CDR3 DNA reads TGTGCCAGCAAGGCTACGGGAGGAACCTACGAGCAGTACTTC.